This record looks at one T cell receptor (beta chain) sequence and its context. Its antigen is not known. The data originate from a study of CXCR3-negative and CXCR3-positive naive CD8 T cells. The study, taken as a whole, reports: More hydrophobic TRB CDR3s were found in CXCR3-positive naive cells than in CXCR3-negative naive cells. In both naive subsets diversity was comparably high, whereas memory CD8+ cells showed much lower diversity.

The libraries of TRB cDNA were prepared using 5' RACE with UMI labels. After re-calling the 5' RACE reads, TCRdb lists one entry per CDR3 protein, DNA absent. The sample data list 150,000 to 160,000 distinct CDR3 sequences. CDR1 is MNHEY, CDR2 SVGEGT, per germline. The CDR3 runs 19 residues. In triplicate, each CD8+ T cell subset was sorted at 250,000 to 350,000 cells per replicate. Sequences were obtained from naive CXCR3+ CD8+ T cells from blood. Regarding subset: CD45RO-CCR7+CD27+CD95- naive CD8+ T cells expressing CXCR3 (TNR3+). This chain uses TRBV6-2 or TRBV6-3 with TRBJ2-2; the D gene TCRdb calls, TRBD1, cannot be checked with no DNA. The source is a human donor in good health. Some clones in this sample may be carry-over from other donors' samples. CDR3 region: CASSYPFILTGANTGELFF.